The 21 T cell receptor beta chains in this list originate from one sample, sequenced in a study of beta chain features in type 1 diabetes (dated by TCRdb to 2017 to 2018). Libraries were constructed by the immunoSEQ multiplex PCR assay. The High Capacity cDNA Reverse Transcription Kit was used to reverse transcribe all of the isolated RNA, meaning that expressed TCRB transcripts were what got sequenced. The table comes from immuneACCESS by way of TCRdb, which keeps in-frame sequences with V and J called. Part of the clones is missing from these tables; in studies checked, under half for an unresolved V gene and the rest for unknown reasons. The sample data list 250,000 or so clones, and 27% of these were observed just once. The top ten clones comprise under 5% of the sample. Sequenced input: central memory CD4+ T cells from blood. Receptors originate from a man aged 30-40 years in good health.

This clone was detected only once. The genes are TRBV9 and TRBJ2-7; possible D gene TRBD2, 5 bases. The CDR3 spans 16 residues. Germline-derived CDR1 and CDR2 are SGDLS and YYNGEE. V was shortened by 0 bases and J by 0 bases, with 13 bases between the two germline ends. CDR3 amino acids: CASSVGPGTNSYEQYF. For the CDR3, the DNA is TGTGCCAGCAGCGTAGGCCCGGGAACAAACTCCTACGAGCAGTACTTC.

The chain carries TRBV18 and TRBJ2-1, with 12 bases fitting TRBD2. V lost 2 bases and J lost 1; bases outside the gene matches: 12. CDR3 length: 20 residues. The germline CDR1 and CDR2 sequences are KGHSH and LQKENI. The CDR3 region has the DNA TGTGCCAGCTCACCATACACGGGACTAGCGGGTGGTTTATCCTACAATGAGCAGTTCTTC. This gives the protein CASSPYTGLAGGLSYNEQFF.

The CDR3 reads CASSSLGEQYF. The CDR3 DNA follows: TGTGCCAGCAGCTCCCTGGGTGAGCAGTACTTC. The J gene is TRBJ2-7, the V gene TRBV13; D call uncertain. V was trimmed by 4 bases and J by 7 bases, leaving 8 bases between them. Germline V gene lookup returns CDR1 PRHDT and CDR2 FYEKMQ (reference sequence). This CDR3 has 11 residues.

This clone has ten or more counts. The chain couples TRBV16 to TRBJ2-7; D may be TRBD1 or TRBD2 (5 bases each). The CDR3 extends over 14 amino acids. Germline V gives CDR1 KGHSY, CDR2 FQNENV. V gave up 4 bases and J gave up 6 bases, with 16 bases separating them. CDR3 loop: CASSLSSVRGEQYF. The DNA for the CDR3 is TGTGCCAGCAGCCTCTCTTCGGTGAGGGGCGAGCAGTACTTC. Supplemented by reference TRBV16 and TRBJ2-7, the full variable domain reads GEEVAQTPKHLVRGEGQKAKLYCAPIKGHSYVFWYQQVLKNEFKFLISFQNENVFDETGMPKERFSAKCLPNSPCSLEIQATKLEDSAVYFCASSLSSVRGEQYFGPGTRLTVT.

Many counts were recorded for this clone. The rearrangement joins TRBV25-1 to TRBJ2-3; 8 bases fit TRBD1. Per the germline V gene, CDR1 is MGHDK and CDR2 is SYGVNS. J lost 2 bases, V lost 3 bases, and 10 bases had no gene match. The CDR3 consists of 17 residues. The CDR3 protein is CASSDPLAGQATDTQYF. CDR3 DNA: TGTGCCAGCAGTGATCCCCTCGCGGGACAGGCCACAGATACGCAGTATTTT.

The rearrangement uses TRBV11-2 and TRBJ2-7; 7 bases fit TRBD1. The germline gives CDR1 SGHAT, CDR2 FQNNGV. This CDR3 region has 12 residues. J lost 9 bases, V lost 1 base, and 3 bases had no gene match. CDR3 sequence reads: CASSLGQGRQYF. The CDR3 DNA sequence: TGTGCCAGCAGCTTAGGACAGGGTAGGCAGTACTTC. Together with reference TRBV11-2 and TRBJ2-7, the CDR3 gives the full variable domain: EAGVAQSPRYKIIEKRQSVAFWCNPISGHATLYWYQQILGQGPKLLIQFQNNGVVDDSQLPKDRFSAERLKGVDSTLKIQPAKLEDSAVYLCASSLGQGRQYFGPGTRLTVT.

This clone was seen more than once but under ten times. The V and J genes are TRBV7-2 and TRBJ2-5; 11 bases agree with TRBD1. The trim removed 5 bases at V and 5 bases at J, leaving 4 bases unmatched. Germline V gene sequence: CDR1 SGHTA, CDR2 FQGNSA. This CDR3 region has 14 residues. The CDR3 loop reads CASSPDRGQETQYF. The CDR3 DNA is TGTGCCAGCAGCCCGGACAGGGGGCAGGAGACCCAGTACTTC.

The rearrangement joins TRBV9 to TRBJ2-1, with D possibly called TRBD1 or TRBD2 (5 bases each). V lost 3 bases, J lost 0 bases, and 10 bases lay in between. Germline V CDR1 and CDR2: SGDLS, YYNGEE. The CDR3 totals 15 residues. The CDR3 DNA sequence: TGTGCCAGCAGCGCAGGGACGCGCTCCTACAATGAGCAGTTCTTC. This translates into CASSAGTRSYNEQFF.

This clone was counted between two and nine times. The V call is TRBV30, the J call TRBJ1-5; D unclear. The germline V gene has CDR1 GTSNPN and CDR2 SVGIG (reference sequence). The CDR3 loop spans 13 amino acids. Trimming removed 2 bases at V and 1 base at J, with 6 bases between. The DNA of the CDR3 is TGTGCCTGGAGTCGGTGGAGCAATCAGCCCCAGCATTTT. Translated, it gives CAWSRWSNQPQHF.

This clone was seen a single time. This chain uses TRBV19 with TRBJ2-1; 11 bases map to TRBD1. Trimming took 4 bases from V and 9 from J; bases not matched to a gene: 11. This CDR3 has 16 residues. In germline, CDR1 is LNHDA, CDR2 SQIVND (reference sequence). CDR3 region: CASSNPRTGGAGEQFF. CDR3 nucleotides: TGTGCCAGTAGTAACCCTCGGACAGGGGGCGCTGGTGAGCAGTTCTTC. Drawing the rest from reference TRBV19 and TRBJ2-1, the complete variable domain is DGGITQSPKYLFRKEGQNVTLSCEQNLNHDAMYWYRQDPGQGLRLIYYSQIVNDFQKGDIAEGYSVSREKKESFPLTVTSAQKNPTAFYLCASSNPRTGGAGEQFFGPGTRLTVL.

This sequence joins TRBV10-3 and TRBJ1-6; no firm D call. Trimming took off 3 bases at V and 3 bases at J, with 3 bases between the two ends. The CDR3 covers 13 residues. In germline, CDR1 is ENHRY, CDR2 SYGVKD. As DNA, the CDR3 is TGTGCCATCAGTGACGTCTATAATTCACCCCTCCACTTT. This gives the protein CAISDVYNSPLHF.

This clone was counted between two and nine times. The chain is built from TRBV2 and TRBJ1-2; the D is unclear. CDR3 length: 15 residues. V was trimmed by 4 bases and J by 0 bases, leaving 12 bases between them. CDR1 is SNHLY and CDR2 is FYNNEI in the germline V gene. The CDR3 region has the DNA TGTGCCAGCAGTGCCATTAGGGCCGCTAACTATGGCTACACCTTC. Its protein is CASSAIRAANYGYTF.

This chain links TRBV12-5 with TRBJ1-1; D is unresolved. Trimming stripped 4 bases from V and 8 bases from J, with 17 bases between. In germline, CDR1 is LGHNT, CDR2 FRNRAP. This CDR3 contains 14 residues. The CDR3 sequence: CASGSNSKQGEAFF. The CDR3 nucleotides are TGTGCTAGTGGTTCCAACTCTAAACAAGGAGAAGCTTTCTTT.

This clone has just a few counts. The V gene is TRBV29-1, the J gene TRBJ2-3, with D tentatively TRBD2 (6 bases). CDR3 length: 13 residues. V was clipped by 7 bases and J by 1 base, with 12 bases between them. Germline lookup yields CDR1 SQVTM and CDR2 ANQGSEA. The CDR3 spells CSARDFRTDTQYF. As DNA, the CDR3 is TGCAGCGCTAGGGACTTTCGCACAGATACGCAGTATTTT.

In this sample, this clone turned up a few times. The CDR3 protein is CASSLGQLYEQYF. The CDR3 DNA follows: TGTGCCAGCAGCTTAGGGCAACTCTACGAGCAGTACTTC. The rearrangement uses TRBV7-8 and TRBJ2-7; D call uncertain. Trimming took 1 base from V and 3 from J, leaving 7 bases between them. Germline values: CDR1 SGHVS, CDR2 FQNEAQ. The CDR3 contains 13 residues.

This rearrangement joins TRBV18 to TRBJ2-3; D remains unclear. Per the germline V gene, CDR1 is KGHSH and CDR2 is LQKENI. Trimming removed 6 bases from V and 2 bases from J, with 12 bases in between. The CDR3 extends over 14 amino acids. The CDR3 spells CASSVTLDTDTQYF. The CDR3 DNA reads as TGTGCCAGCTCCGTGACACTTGACACAGATACGCAGTATTTT.

This clone showed up just a few times. The V and J genes are TRBV4-1 and TRBJ2-4, with 7 bases identical to TRBD2. Germline V lookup: CDR1 MGHRA, CDR2 YSYEKL. This CDR3 is 16 amino acids long. Trimming at V came to 0 bases and at J to 4 bases, leaving 6 bases not matched to a gene. The CDR3 coding sequence is TGCGCCAGCAGCCAAGATTCGGGGGGATCTAAAAACATTCAGTACTTC. Amino acid sequence: CASSQDSGGSKNIQYF.

This clone was counted only a few times. This chain links TRBV29-1 with TRBJ2-5; the D gene is possibly TRBD2 (5 bases). Trimming left V 6 bases short and J 9 bases short, with 17 bases between. CDR3 length: 12 amino acids. Germline V gene sequence: CDR1 SQVTM, CDR2 ANQGSEA. The CDR3 nucleotides are TGCAGCGTGTTGGGCAAAGACGGGGCCCAGTACTTC. Translation gives CSVLGKDGAQYF.

The chain recombines TRBV5-5 with TRBJ2-5; 8 bases fit TRBD1. Germline CDR1 and CDR2: SGHKS and YYEKEE (reference sequence). With 4 bases clipped from V and 2 bases from J, the junction kept 10 bases outside the gene matches. This CDR3 has 16 amino acids. DNA of the CDR3: TGTGCCAGCAGCCGCGGACTTGGACAGGGTCAAGAGACCCAGTACTTC. Translation: CASSRGLGQGQETQYF.

This clone was recorded many times. The genes are TRBV30 and TRBJ1-1, with 8 bases matching TRBD1. Germline CDR1 and CDR2: GTSNPN and SVGIG (reference sequence). Trimming took 3 bases from V and 9 from J; bases not matched to a gene: 6. The CDR3 is made up of 12 amino acids. The chain's CDR3 is CAWSLQGAKAFF. In nucleotides, the CDR3 is TGTGCCTGGAGCCTCCAGGGGGCAAAAGCTTTCTTT.

The chain couples TRBV27 to TRBJ1-2, with 7 positions matching TRBD1. The CDR3 contains 14 residues. In germline, CDR1 is MNHEY, CDR2 SMNVEV (reference sequence). After removal of 6 bases from V and 4 bases from J, the junction contained 8 bases not matched to a gene. CDR3 region: CASRPGTVTYGYTF. CDR3 sequence (DNA): TGTGCCAGCAGACCCGGGACAGTAACCTATGGCTACACCTTC.